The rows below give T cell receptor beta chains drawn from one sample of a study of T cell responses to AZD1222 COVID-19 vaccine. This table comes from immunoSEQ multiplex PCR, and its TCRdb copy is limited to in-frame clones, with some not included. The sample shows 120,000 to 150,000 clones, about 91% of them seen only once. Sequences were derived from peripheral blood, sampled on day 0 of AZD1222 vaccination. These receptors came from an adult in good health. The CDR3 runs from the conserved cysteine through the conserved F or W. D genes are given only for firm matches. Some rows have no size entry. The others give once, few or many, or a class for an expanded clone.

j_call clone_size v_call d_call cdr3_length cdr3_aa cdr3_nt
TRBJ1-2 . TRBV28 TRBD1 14 CASSTLDRGHGYTF TGTGCCAGCAGTACCCTAGACAGGGGGCACGGCTACACCTTC
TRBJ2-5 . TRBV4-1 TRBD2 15 CASSQDRGLASTQYF TGCGCCAGCAGCCAAGACAGGGGACTAGCGTCGACCCAGTACTTC
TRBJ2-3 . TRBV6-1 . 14 CASSEFPRRDTQYF TGTGCCAGCAGTGAATTCCCCAGGCGGGATACGCAGTATTTT
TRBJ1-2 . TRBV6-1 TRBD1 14 CASSEDRAYYGYTF TGTGCCAGCAGTGAGGACAGGGCGTACTATGGCTACACCTTC
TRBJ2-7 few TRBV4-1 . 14 CATSKRGRGYEQYF TGCGCCACTTCAAAGAGGGGGCGGGGTTACGAGCAGTACTTC
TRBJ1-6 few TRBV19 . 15 CASTIRLGRNSPLHF TGTGCCAGTACCATCCGGTTGGGGCGGAATTCACCCCTCCACTTT
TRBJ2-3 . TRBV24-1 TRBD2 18 CATSDLRSRSGRTDTQYF TGTGCCACCAGTGATTTGCGTTCTAGGAGCGGGAGAACAGATACGCAGTATTTT
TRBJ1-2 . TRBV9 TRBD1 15 CASSVEGQGARGYTF TGTGCCAGCAGCGTAGAGGGACAGGGGGCCAGAGGCTACACCTTC
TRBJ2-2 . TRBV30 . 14 CAWTYEVLTGELFF TGTGCCTGGACTTACGAGGTTTTAACCGGGGAGCTGTTTTTT
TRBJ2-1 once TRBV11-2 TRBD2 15 CASTTPSGGDNEQFF TGTGCCAGCACCACCCCAAGCGGGGGGGACAATGAGCAGTTCTTC
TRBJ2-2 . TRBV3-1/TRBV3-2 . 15 CASSGRGRGTGELFF TGTGCCAGCAGCGGACGAGGACGGGGCACCGGGGAGCTGTTTTTT
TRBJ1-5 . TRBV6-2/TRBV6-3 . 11 CASSNRGPQHF TGTGCCAGCAGCAATCGCGGGCCCCAGCATTTT
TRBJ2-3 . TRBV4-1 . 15 CASSPASGGPDTQYF TGCGCCAGCAGCCCCGCCAGCGGAGGCCCCGATACGCAGTATTTT
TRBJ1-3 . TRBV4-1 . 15 CASSQGGTAGNTIYF TGCGCCAGCAGCCAAGGGGGGACTGCTGGAAACACCATATATTTT
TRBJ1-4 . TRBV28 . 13 CASSLVANEKLFF TGTGCCAGCAGCCTTGTAGCGAATGAAAAACTGTTTTTT
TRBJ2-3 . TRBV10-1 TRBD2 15 CASSATSARVDTQYF TGCGCCAGCAGTGCGACTAGCGCTCGGGTAGATACGCAGTATTTT